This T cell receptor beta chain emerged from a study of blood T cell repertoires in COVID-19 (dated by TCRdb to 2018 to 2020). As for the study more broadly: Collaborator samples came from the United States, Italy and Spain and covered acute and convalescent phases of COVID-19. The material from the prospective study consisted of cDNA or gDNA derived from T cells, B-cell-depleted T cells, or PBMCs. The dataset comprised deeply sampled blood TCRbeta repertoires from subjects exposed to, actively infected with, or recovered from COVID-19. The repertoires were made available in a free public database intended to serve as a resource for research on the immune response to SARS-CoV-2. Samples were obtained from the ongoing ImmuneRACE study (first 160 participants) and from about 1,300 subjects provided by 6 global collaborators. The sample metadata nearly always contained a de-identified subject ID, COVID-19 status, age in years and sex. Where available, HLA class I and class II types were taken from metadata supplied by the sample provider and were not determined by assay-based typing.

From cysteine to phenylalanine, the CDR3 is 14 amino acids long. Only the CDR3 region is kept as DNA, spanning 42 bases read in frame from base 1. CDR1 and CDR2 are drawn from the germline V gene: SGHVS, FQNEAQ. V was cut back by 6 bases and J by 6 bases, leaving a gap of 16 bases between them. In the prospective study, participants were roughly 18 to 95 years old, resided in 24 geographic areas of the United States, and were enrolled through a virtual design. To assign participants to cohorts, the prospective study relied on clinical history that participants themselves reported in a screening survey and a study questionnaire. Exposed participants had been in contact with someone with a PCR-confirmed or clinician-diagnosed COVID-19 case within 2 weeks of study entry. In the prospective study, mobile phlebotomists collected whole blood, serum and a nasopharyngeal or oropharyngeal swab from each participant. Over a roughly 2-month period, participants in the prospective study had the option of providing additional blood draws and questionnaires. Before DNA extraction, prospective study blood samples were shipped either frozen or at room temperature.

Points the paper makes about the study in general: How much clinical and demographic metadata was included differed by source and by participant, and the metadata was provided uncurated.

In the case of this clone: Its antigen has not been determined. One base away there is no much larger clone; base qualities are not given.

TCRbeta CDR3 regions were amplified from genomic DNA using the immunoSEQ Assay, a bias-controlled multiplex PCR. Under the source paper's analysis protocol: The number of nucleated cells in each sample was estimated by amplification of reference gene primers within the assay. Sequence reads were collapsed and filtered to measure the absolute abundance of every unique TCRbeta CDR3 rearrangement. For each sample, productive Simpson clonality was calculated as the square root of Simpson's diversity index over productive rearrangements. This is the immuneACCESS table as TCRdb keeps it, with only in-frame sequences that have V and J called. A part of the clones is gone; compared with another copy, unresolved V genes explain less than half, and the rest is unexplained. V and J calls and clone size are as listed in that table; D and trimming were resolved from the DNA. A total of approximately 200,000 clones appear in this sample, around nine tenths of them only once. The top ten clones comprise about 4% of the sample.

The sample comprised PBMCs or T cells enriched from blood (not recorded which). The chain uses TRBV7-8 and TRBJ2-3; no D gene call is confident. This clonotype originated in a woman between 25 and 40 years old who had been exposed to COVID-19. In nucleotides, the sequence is TGTGCCAGCAGTTCCCATAACCCTGCGGATACGCAGTATTTT. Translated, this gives CASSSHNPADTQYF.